A single sample gave rise to the 24 T cell receptor beta chains below, sequenced in a study of T cells in Graves' hyperthyroidism and ophthalmopathy. RNA transcripts were the template for amplifying TCR beta CDR3 regions. Primed by the HTBI set, a first-round RT-PCR was run on the TCR CDR3. From the multiplex PCR reads, TCRdb called clonotypes with MiXCR, one entry per CDR3 protein. The sample has 600,000 to 800,000 distinct CDR3 sequences; roughly a third are singletons. The sequencing input was blood. The receptors here all came from a woman aged 40 to 50 with Graves' hyperthyroidism.

This clonotype was detected ten times or more. J is TRBJ2-7 and V is TRBV7-2; 8 nucleotides match TRBD1. The CDR3 runs to 15 residues. V lost 1 base, J lost 4 bases, and 6 bases stayed unmatched. Germline loops: CDR1 SGHTA, CDR2 FQGNSA. The CDR3 nucleotides read TGTGCCAGCAGCTTAGGGGCAGGGGGCATATACGAGCAGTACTTC. Encoded protein: CASSLGAGGIYEQYF.

This clonotype was observed many times. The chain recombines TRBV6-5 with TRBJ1-2; tentatively, D is TRBD1 (5 bases). V was pared by 6 bases and J by 3 bases, with 11 bases between. CDR1 MNHEY and CDR2 SVGAGI come from the germline V gene. This CDR3 is built from 13 residues. The CDR3 protein is CASSDSIHYGYTF. DNA for the CDR3: TGTGCCAGCAGCGACAGCATACACTATGGCTACACCTTC.

This clonotype was detected a few times. The CDR3: CASSQVPENTEAFF. CDR3 DNA: TGTGCCAGCAGCCAAGTGCCGGAGAACACTGAAGCTTTCTTT. The gene calls are TRBV7-9 and TRBJ1-1, with D hard to call. The CDR3 runs to 14 residues. From germline, CDR1 is SEHNR and CDR2 FQNEAQ (reference sequence). Trimming left V 5 bases short and J 1 base short, with 11 bases between. Complete variable domain (other parts from reference TRBV7-9 and TRBJ1-1): DTGVSQNPRHKITKRGQNVTFRCDPISEHNRLYWYRQTLGQGPEFLTYFQNEAQLEKSRLLSDRFSAERPKGSFSTLEIQRTEQGDSAMYLCASSQVPENTEAFFGQGTRLTVV.

This clonotype was counted many times. The chain uses TRBV12-3 or TRBV12-4 and TRBJ1-4, with a possible D match to TRBD1 (5 bases). The V end lost 3 bases, the J end lost 7 bases, and 15 bases lay between the germline ends. The CDR3 spans 15 residues. The CDR3 region is CASSFPSQGGEKLFF. CDR3 in DNA: TGTGCCAGCAGTTTTCCCTCGCAGGGCGGTGAAAAACTGTTTTTT.

The chain uses TRBV20-1 and TRBJ2-5; TRBD2 might be the D (6 bases). This CDR3 is 14 amino acids long. CDR1 and CDR2 (germline): DFQATT, SNEGSKA (reference sequence). V dropped 2 bases and J dropped 1 base, with 11 bases sitting between them. The CDR3 loop reads CSARPLSGQETQYF. CDR3 coding DNA: TGCAGTGCTAGACCCCTTAGCGGCCAAGAGACCCAGTACTTC.

Notes on this clonotype: An end of the junction differs from the germline gene, which may be a read error. The chain has TRBV5-4 and TRBJ2-6, with D perhaps matching TRBD1 or TRBD2 (5 bases each). The CDR3 sequence is 19 residues long. Germline loops: CDR1 SGHNT, CDR2 YYREEE (reference sequence). The CDR3 sequence is CASSPPTGRGLSGANALTF. DNA for the CDR3: TGTGCCAGCAGCCCCCCTACGGGGAGAGGACTCTCTGGGGCCAACGCCCTGACTTTC.

Many counts were recorded for this clonotype. V is TRBV15 and J is TRBJ2-5, with 10 bases lining up with TRBD1. This CDR3 is 15 amino acids long. The V gene's germline CDR1 is LNHNV and CDR2 YYDKDF (reference sequence). Trimming at V came to 3 bases and at J to 1 base, leaving 2 bases not matched to a gene. CDR3 DNA: TGTGCCACCAGCAGGGACAGGGGGTTCCAAGAGACCCAGTACTTC. Translated, it gives CATSRDRGFQETQYF.

The chain employs TRBV10-3 and TRBJ1-1; D is possibly TRBD1 (6 bases). The V end was cut by 3 bases, the J end by 3 bases, with 17 bases between. The CDR3 totals 16 residues. Germline V CDR1 and CDR2: ENHRY, SYGVKD. CDR3 nucleotides: TGTGCCATCAGTGATTCGGGGGCGAAAATGGACACTGAAGCTTTCTTT. Its protein is CAISDSGAKMDTEAFF.

The genes are TRBV7-9 and TRBJ2-7; TRBD1 matches 9 bases. The germline CDR1 and CDR2 sequences are SEHNR and FQNEAQ (reference sequence). Trimming at V came to 5 bases and at J to 0 bases, leaving 8 bases not matched to a gene. CDR3 length equals 16 residues. The CDR3 DNA sequence: TGTGCCAGCAGCCCCCGGGGGACAGGGAGCTCCTACGAGCAGTACTTC. This encodes CASSPRGTGSSYEQYF.

The chain combines TRBV6-6 with TRBJ1-1; 7 bases fit TRBD1. V was pared by 6 bases and J by 3 bases, with 4 bases of the junction left unmatched. This CDR3 region has 13 residues. The germline V gene encodes CDR1 MNHNY and CDR2 SVGAGI (reference sequence). In DNA form, the CDR3 reads TGTGCCAGCAGCCACAGGGGTTACACTGAAGCTTTCTTT. Its translation is CASSHRGYTEAFF.

The CDR3 DNA is TGTGCCAGCAGTGAATACAATGAGCAGTTCTTC. It yields the protein CASSEYNEQFF. V and J are TRBV25-1 and TRBJ2-1, with D unclear. V dropped 0 bases and J dropped 6 bases, with 0 bases sitting between them. Germline V gene lookup returns CDR1 MGHDK and CDR2 SYGVNS. This CDR3 has 11 residues.

This clonotype was seen at least ten times. The chain is built from TRBV9 and TRBJ1-4; TRBD1 agrees at 7 bases. J lost 6 bases, V lost 3 bases, and 8 bases had no gene match. CDR1 and CDR2 (germline): SGDLS, YYNGEE. This CDR3 contains 15 residues. CDR3 nucleotides: TGTGCCAGCAGCGGGGGACAGTCTGATGATGAAAAACTGTTTTTT. This gives the protein CASSGGQSDDEKLFF.

This clonotype was found many times. This chain uses TRBV10-3 with TRBJ1-4; D possibly corresponds to TRBD1 (6 bases). The CDR3 is made up of 15 amino acids. Germline V gene lookup returns CDR1 ENHRY and CDR2 SYGVKD. With 2 bases removed from V and 8 bases from J, the gap between germline ends came to 15 bases. The CDR3 spells CAISETPGVREKLFF. CDR3 DNA sequence: TGTGCCATCAGTGAGACCCCAGGGGTTCGGGAAAAACTGTTTTTT.

The chain combines TRBV29-1 with TRBJ1-1; weak D call: TRBD1 (5 bases). The CDR3 length is 13 residues. Deletions cut 7 bases from V and 3 bases from J, with 15 bases between. Germline-derived CDR1 and CDR2 are SQVTM and ANQGSEA. CDR3 loop: CSASRDSDTEAFF. Here the CDR3 DNA reads TGCAGCGCGAGCCGGGACTCGGACACTGAAGCTTTCTTT.

This clonotype was found many times. The chain employs TRBV10-3 and TRBJ2-7; TRBD2 matches at 8 bases. The germline V gene encodes CDR1 ENHRY and CDR2 SYGVKD. Trimming at V came to 3 bases and at J to 3 bases, leaving 1 base not matched to a gene. This CDR3 spans 13 amino acids. The CDR3, as DNA: TGTGCCATCAGTGATAGCGGGAACTACGAGCAGTACTTC. This encodes CAISDSGNYEQYF.

The chain combines TRBV9 with TRBJ2-7; D assignment may be TRBD1 or TRBD2 (6 bases each). Germline CDR1 is SGDLS and CDR2 is YYNGEE. The ends were cut back, 2 bases at V and 3 bases at J, with 12 bases in the middle. The CDR3 totals 14 residues. The DNA of the CDR3 is TGTGCCAGCAGCGTGGGGGGCACGGACTACGAGCAGTACTTC. It encodes CASSVGGTDYEQYF.

The V gene is TRBV19, the J gene TRBJ2-2; TRBD1 aligns across 9 bases. The junction had 8 bases not matched to a gene; V was cut back by 3 bases and J by 3 bases. Germline lookup yields CDR1 LNHDA and CDR2 SQIVND (reference sequence). The CDR3 loop spans 17 amino acids. The CDR3 sequence: CASSIFPDRGDTGELFF. The CDR3, as DNA: TGTGCCAGTAGTATCTTCCCGGACAGGGGCGACACCGGGGAGCTGTTTTTT.

The chain links TRBV6-4 to TRBJ1-1, with a weak D call TRBD1 (5 bases). V lost 8 bases, J lost 0 bases, and 16 bases lay in between. The V gene's germline CDR1 is MRHNA and CDR2 SNTAGT. The CDR3 spans 15 residues. CDR3 residues: CASSATTVLNTEAFF. The CDR3 DNA is TGTGCCAGCTCAGCAACGACAGTACTGAACACTGAAGCTTTCTTT.

This clonotype was counted a few times. The gene calls are TRBV10-3 and TRBJ2-2; 9 nucleotides line up with TRBD1. Germline-derived CDR1 and CDR2 are ENHRY and SYGVKD. The CDR3 sequence is 12 residues long. Trimming removed 10 bases from V and 7 bases from J; junction bases left unmatched: 4. The CDR3 region is CASRDRDGELFF. In DNA, the CDR3 is TGTGCCAGCAGGGACAGGGACGGGGAGCTGTTTTTT.

The chain has TRBV7-8 and TRBJ1-6, with TRBD1 as a possible D gene (5 bases). Trimming removed 11 bases at V and 7 bases at J, with 18 bases between. The CDR3 runs 14 residues. Germline CDR1 reads SGHVS; CDR2 reads FQNEAQ. DNA for the CDR3: TGTGCCGGAGCCCGGGGGGTCCTGAATTCACCCCTCCACTTT. This codes for CAGARGVLNSPLHF.

This clonotype has a count of ten or more. The rearrangement joins TRBV20-1 to TRBJ2-6; D may be TRBD2 (5 bases). Germline lookup yields CDR1 DFQATT and CDR2 SNEGSKA (reference sequence). CDR3 length: 12 residues. The ends were cut back, 6 bases at V and 13 bases at J, with 16 bases in the middle. Here the CDR3 reads CSATSPGEVLTF. In nucleotides, the CDR3 is TGCAGTGCCACTTCCCCCGGGGAAGTCCTGACTTTC.

V is TRBV19 and J is TRBJ1-3; 10 positions agree with TRBD1. There are 17 residues in the CDR3. CDR1 is LNHDA and CDR2 is SQIVND in the germline V gene (reference sequence). The trim removed 2 bases at V and 2 bases at J, leaving 6 bases unmatched. The CDR3 DNA follows: TGTGCCAGTAGTATACGAGTTGGACAGGGGGCTGGAAACACCATATATTTT. The encoded protein is CASSIRVGQGAGNTIYF. The variable domain in full, with the rest retrieved from reference TRBV19 and TRBJ1-3, is DGGITQSPKYLFRKEGQNVTLSCEQNLNHDAMYWYRQDPGQGLRLIYYSQIVNDFQKGDIAEGYSVSREKKESFPLTVTSAQKNPTAFYLCASSIRVGQGAGNTIYFGEGSWLTVV.

The genes are TRBV7-2 and TRBJ1-2; the D is unclear. Germline CDR1 reads SGHTA; CDR2 reads FQGNSA. The CDR3 consists of 14 residues. With 6 bases removed from V and 6 bases from J, the gap between germline ends came to 17 bases. The CDR3 loop reads CASRENLGWDGYTF. The DNA for the CDR3 is TGTGCCAGCAGGGAAAATTTAGGGTGGGATGGCTACACCTTC. The variable domain in full, completed from reference TRBV7-2 and TRBJ1-2, reads GAGVSQSPSNKVTEKGKDVELRCDPISGHTALYWYRQSLGQGLEFLIYFQGNSAPDKSGLPSDRFSAERTGGSVSTLTIQRTQQEDSAVYLCASRENLGWDGYTFGSGTRLTVV.

This clonotype was observed a handful of times. The chain recombines TRBV12-3 or TRBV12-4 with TRBJ2-5; possibly TRBD2 for D (6 bases). CDR3 length equals 16 residues. The V end lost 8 bases, the J end lost 5 bases, and 24 bases lay between the germline ends. CDR3 DNA: TGTGCCAGCGCGGACCCGCGGGCAAGCGGGTCGGAGACCCAGTACTTC. Translating gives CASADPRASGSETQYF.